Presented here are 11 T cell receptor beta chains from one specimen sequenced in a study of blood T cell repertoires in COVID-19. The method was immunoSEQ multiplex PCR; TCRdb's version includes in-frame clones alone and lacks a portion of them. The sample lists some 200,000 clones, roughly four fifths seen once, with 2.6% in the top ten. Input material: peripheral blood. The receptors were sampled from a human donor with acute or convalescent COVID-19. The donor label of this sample is uncertain.

The chain couples TRBV4-1 to TRBJ1-1; TRBD1 matches 7 bases. The CDR3 length is 16 residues. Germline-derived CDR1 and CDR2 are MGHRA and YSYEKL. J gave up 8 bases and V 1 base, and 13 bases lay outside the gene matches. CDR3 coding DNA: TGCGCCAGCAGCCAAGTAACACAGGGGTTTCTTACCGAAGCTTTCTTT. Translated: CASSQVTQGFLTEAFF.

The J gene is TRBJ1-1, the V gene TRBV6-5; maybe TRBD1 (6 bases). With 8 bases removed from V and 11 bases from J, the gap between germline ends came to 21 bases. Germline CDR1 MNHEY, CDR2 SVGAGI. This CDR3 region has 13 residues. The CDR3 region has the DNA TGTGCCAGCCTCCCTGGACAGACGCCTGGGGCTTTCTTT. It encodes CASLPGQTPGAFF.

V is TRBV18 and J is TRBJ1-3, with D possibly being TRBD1 (6 bases). The CDR3 covers 17 residues. Trimming cost V 4 bases and J 8 bases, with 24 bases left between them. CDR1 is KGHSH, CDR2 LQKENI, per germline. CDR3 protein: CASSRAGPGHGLDTIYF. For the CDR3, the DNA is TGTGCCAGCTCACGCGCTGGCCCGGGACACGGACTGGACACCATATATTTT. Supplemented by reference TRBV18 and TRBJ1-3, the full variable domain reads NAGVMQNPRHLVRRRGQEARLRCSPMKGHSHVYWYRQLPEEGLKFMVYLQKENIIDESGMPKERFSAEFPKEGPSILRIQQVVRGDSAAYFCASSRAGPGHGLDTIYFGEGSWLTVV.

The chain is built from TRBV3-1 (or the pseudogene TRBV3-2) and TRBJ1-5; 9 nucleotides agree with TRBD1. CDR1 and CDR2 from the germline V gene are LGHDT and YNNKEL (reference sequence). V lost 3 bases and J lost 4; bases outside the gene matches: 4. The CDR3 has 15 residues. The CDR3 sequence is CASSQGQGSNQPQHF. CDR3 in DNA: TGTGCCAGCAGCCAGGGACAGGGTAGTAATCAGCCCCAGCATTTT.

CDR3 DNA: TGTGCCACCAGCAGTAACCTGGGCAGGTGGCGAAGCTCCTACAATGAGCAGTTCTTC. Its protein is CATSSNLGRWRSSYNEQFF. The V gene is TRBV15, the J gene TRBJ2-1; D remains unclear. The CDR3 is 19 amino acids. Germline V gene lookup returns CDR1 LNHNV and CDR2 YYDKDF (reference sequence). Trimming left V 3 bases short and J 0 bases short, with 21 bases between. Complete variable domain (other parts from reference TRBV15 and TRBJ2-1): DAMVIQNPRYQVTQFGKPVTLSCSQTLNHNVMYWYQQKSSQAPKLLFHYYDKDFNNEADTPDNFQSRRPNTSFCFLDIRSPGLGDTAMYLCATSSNLGRWRSSYNEQFFGPGTRLTVL.

The gene calls are TRBV3-1 (or the pseudogene TRBV3-2) and TRBJ2-3; possible D gene TRBD2, 7 bases. V was shortened by 5 bases and J by 6 bases, with 15 bases between the two germline ends. The CDR3 is made up of 14 amino acids. Germline V CDR1 and CDR2: LGHDT, YNNKEL (reference sequence). The CDR3 reads CASSIRGASDTQYF. For the CDR3, the DNA is TGTGCCAGCAGCATTCGGGGGGCTTCTGATACGCAGTATTTT.

The CDR3 loop is CASRQTSWTDTQYF. In DNA form, the CDR3 reads TGTGCCAGCAGGCAGACTAGCTGGACAGATACGCAGTATTTT. This rearrangement joins TRBV2 to TRBJ2-3; 7 nucleotides match TRBD2. V shed 6 bases, J shed 3 bases, and the junction held 6 bases outside the gene matches. CDR3 length equals 14 residues. CDR1 SNHLY and CDR2 FYNNEI come from the germline V gene.

The chain employs TRBV19 and TRBJ1-5; D gene ambiguous. There are 12 residues in the CDR3. Germline assignment: CDR1 LNHDA and CDR2 SQIVND (reference sequence). V was trimmed by 3 bases and J by 7 bases, leaving 7 bases between them. The CDR3: CASSMEFQPQHF. As DNA, the CDR3 is TGTGCCAGTAGTATGGAGTTCCAGCCCCAGCATTTT.

This chain uses TRBV3-1 (or the pseudogene TRBV3-2) with TRBJ2-2; maybe TRBD2 (5 bases). In germline, CDR1 is LGHDT, CDR2 YNNKEL (reference sequence). V was pared by 0 bases and J by 6 bases, with 8 bases between. This CDR3 is built from 14 residues. The CDR3 loop reads CASSQDLLAGELFF. The DNA of the CDR3 is TGTGCCAGCAGCCAAGATTTACTAGCCGGGGAGCTGTTTTTT.

The chain combines TRBV18 with TRBJ2-5; D is unresolved. The length of the CDR3 is 14 residues. Germline CDR1 and CDR2: KGHSH and LQKENI. Deletions cut 3 bases from V and 2 bases from J, with 10 bases between. The DNA for the CDR3 is TGTGCCAGCTCACCCCCCCTTCTACAAGAGACCCAGTACTTC. This translates into CASSPPLLQETQYF.

The chain has TRBV28 and TRBJ1-1; tentative D call: TRBD1 (5 bases). The V gene's germline CDR1 is MDHEN and CDR2 SYDVKM. This CDR3 comprises 11 residues. V lost 10 bases, J lost 5 bases, and 11 bases lay in between. The CDR3 DNA reads TGTGCCACCGAGGAGGGGACTGAAGCTTTCTTT. Translation: CATEEGTEAFF.